This is a list of T cell receptor beta chains from one sample in a study of blood T cell repertoires in COVID-19. The method was immunoSEQ multiplex PCR; TCRdb's version includes in-frame clones alone and lacks a portion of them. The sample yields more than 300,000 clones, around 87% seen once. Sequences were obtained from peripheral blood. The receptors were sampled from a woman in her 30s with COVID-19, enrolled during active disease. The conserved cysteine and the conserved F or W are not part of the CDR3 here.

V gene	J gene	CDR3 protein
TRBV6-2/TRBV6-3	TRBJ2-7	ASSYALAGGYETYEQY
TRBV24-1	TRBJ2-4	ATSSWESKNIQY
TRBV29-1	TRBJ2-2	SVGTGITGELF
TRBV3-1/TRBV3-2	TRBJ2-1	ASSQVRNNEQF
TRBV5-5	TRBJ2-7	ASSLSLAGRTSPYEQY
TRBV19	TRBJ2-1	ASSPQSRGYNEQF
TRBV6-5	TRBJ2-1	ASSYRTGSPDEQF
TRBV6-2/TRBV6-3	TRBJ2-5	ASSLGGPTGETQY
TRBV28	TRBJ1-2	ASSASYGYT
TRBV6-2/TRBV6-3	TRBJ2-7	ASSWTAYEQY
TRBV2	TRBJ1-4	ASRTGTGGTKLF
TRBV18	TRBJ2-2	ASSPRQGGNTGELF
TRBV4-1	TRBJ2-7	ASSQDRERTYEQY
TRBV6-5	TRBJ2-7	ASSYSRLAGAIEQY
TRBV10-3	TRBJ2-1	AISESGLAGINEQF
TRBV12-3/TRBV12-4	TRBJ1-2	AIQREGTYGYT
TRBV6-5	TRBJ1-5	ASSYGAGGPQH
TRBV25-1	TRBJ2-5	ASKGGGSSGIGETQY
TRBV6-2/TRBV6-3	TRBJ1-1	ASSKTPQGYGRAF
TRBV4-1	TRBJ2-1	ASSQESFPAGPYNEQF
TRBV5-4	TRBJ2-5	ASSLSGGLSRETQY
TRBV28	TRBJ1-5	ASSPLGQNNQPQH
TRBV5-1	TRBJ1-4	ASNSGGMNEKLF
TRBV6-5	TRBJ2-3	ASTEGVGTDTQY